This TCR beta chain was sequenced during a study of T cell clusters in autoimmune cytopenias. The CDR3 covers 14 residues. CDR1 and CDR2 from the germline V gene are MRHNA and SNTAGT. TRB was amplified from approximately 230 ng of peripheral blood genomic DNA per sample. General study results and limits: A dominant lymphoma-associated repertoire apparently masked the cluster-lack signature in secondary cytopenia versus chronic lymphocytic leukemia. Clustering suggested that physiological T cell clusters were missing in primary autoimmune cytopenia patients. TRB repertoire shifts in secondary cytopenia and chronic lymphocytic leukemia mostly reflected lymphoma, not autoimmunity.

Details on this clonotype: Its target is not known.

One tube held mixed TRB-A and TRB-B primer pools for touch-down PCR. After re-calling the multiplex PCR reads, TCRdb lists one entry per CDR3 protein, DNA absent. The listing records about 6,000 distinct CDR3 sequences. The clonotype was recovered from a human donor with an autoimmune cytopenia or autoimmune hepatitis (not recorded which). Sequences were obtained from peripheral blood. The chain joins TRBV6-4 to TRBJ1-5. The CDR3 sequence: CAFIPRWEAQPQHF.